This T cell receptor (beta chain) emerged from a study of Graves' ophthalmopathy and Graves' hyperthyroidism. Whole-study results and caveats: The model reached roughly 71% sensitivity and about 73% specificity for predicting ophthalmopathy progression. Appearing in blood as well were most expanded thyroid clonotypes above 0.001 frequency.

The authors amplified TCR beta CDR3 regions from RNA transcripts. The library came from an HTBI-primed first-round RT-PCR and a second-round multiplex PCR. TCRdb reprocessed the multiplex PCR reads via MiXCR and lists one record per CDR3 protein. This table holds 300,000 to 350,000 distinct CDR3 sequences, roughly 17% found once. Disease in donors with ophthalmopathy had moderate-to-severe activity, CAS ≥3, NOSPECS ≥4 and under 3 months' duration. This clonotype was seen ten or more times. Antigen unknown. The CDR3 is 15 amino acids. The germline V gene encodes CDR1 DFQATT and CDR2 SNEGSKA (reference sequence). V was shortened by 2 bases and J by 0 bases, with 13 bases between the two germline ends.

The genes are TRBV20-1 and TRBJ1-1, with a tentative D call TRBD1 (6 bases). The source material was peripheral blood. This receptor was identified in an adult man with Graves' ophthalmopathy. CDR3 sequence: CSARSSGDMNTEAFF. CDR3 bases: TGCAGTGCTAGATCCTCAGGGGATATGAACACTGAAGCTTTCTTT.